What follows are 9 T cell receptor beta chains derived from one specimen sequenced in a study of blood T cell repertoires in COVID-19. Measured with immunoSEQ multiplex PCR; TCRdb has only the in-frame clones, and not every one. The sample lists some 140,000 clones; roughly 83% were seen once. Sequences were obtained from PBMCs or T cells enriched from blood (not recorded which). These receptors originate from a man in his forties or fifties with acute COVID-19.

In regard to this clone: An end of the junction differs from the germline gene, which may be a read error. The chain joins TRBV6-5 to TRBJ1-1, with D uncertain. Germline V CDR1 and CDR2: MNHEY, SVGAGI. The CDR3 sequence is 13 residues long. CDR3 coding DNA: TGTGCCAGCATGGAGGGTCGGAACGCTGAAGCTTTCTTT. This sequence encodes CASMEGRNAEAFF.

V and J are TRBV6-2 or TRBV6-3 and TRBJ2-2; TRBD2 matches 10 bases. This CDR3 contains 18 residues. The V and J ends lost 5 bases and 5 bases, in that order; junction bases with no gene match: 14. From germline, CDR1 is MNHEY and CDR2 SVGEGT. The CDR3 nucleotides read TGTGCCAGCAGTCCCAACCTAGCGGGGGTCCCGGGGACCGGGGAGCTGTTTTTT. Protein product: CASSPNLAGVPGTGELFF.

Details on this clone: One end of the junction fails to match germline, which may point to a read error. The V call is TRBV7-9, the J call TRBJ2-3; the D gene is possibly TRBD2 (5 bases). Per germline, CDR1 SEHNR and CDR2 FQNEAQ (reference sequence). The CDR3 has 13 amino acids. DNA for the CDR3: TGTGCCAGCAGCTTAGAGCGCACAGAGAGAGGGAATTTT. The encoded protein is CASSLERTERGNF.

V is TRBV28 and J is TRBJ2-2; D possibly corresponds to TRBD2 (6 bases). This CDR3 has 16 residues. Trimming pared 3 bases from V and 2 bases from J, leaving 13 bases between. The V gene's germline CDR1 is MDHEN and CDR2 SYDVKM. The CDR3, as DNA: TGTGCCAGCAGTTTGATAGGGGCGGGAAACACCGGGGAGCTGTTTTTT. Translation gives CASSLIGAGNTGELFF. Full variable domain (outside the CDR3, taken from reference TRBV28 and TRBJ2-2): DVKVTQSSRYLVKRTGEKVFLECVQDMDHENMFWYRQDPGLGLRLIYFSYDVKMKEKGDIPEGYSVSREKKERFSLILESASTNQTSMYLCASSLIGAGNTGELFFGEGSRLTVL.

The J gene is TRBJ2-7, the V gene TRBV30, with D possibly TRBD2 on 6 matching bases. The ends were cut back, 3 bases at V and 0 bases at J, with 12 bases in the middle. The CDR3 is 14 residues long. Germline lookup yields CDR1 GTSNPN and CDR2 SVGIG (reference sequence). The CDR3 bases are TGTGCCTGGAGGCAACTCGGGAGCTCCTACGAGCAGTACTTC. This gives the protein CAWRQLGSSYEQYF.

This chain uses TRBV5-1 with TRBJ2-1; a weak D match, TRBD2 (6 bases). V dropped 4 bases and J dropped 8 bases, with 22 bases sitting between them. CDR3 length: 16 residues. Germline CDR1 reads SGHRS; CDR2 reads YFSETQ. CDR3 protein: CASSSLNGLSGDEQFF. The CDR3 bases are TGCGCCAGCAGCAGTCTTAATGGCCTGTCGGGGGATGAGCAGTTCTTC.

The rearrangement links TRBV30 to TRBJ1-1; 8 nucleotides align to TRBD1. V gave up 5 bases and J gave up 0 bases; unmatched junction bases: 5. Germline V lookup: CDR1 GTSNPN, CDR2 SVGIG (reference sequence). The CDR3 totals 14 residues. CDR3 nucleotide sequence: TGTGCCTGGGGAGGGGACAGGTTGAACACTGAAGCTTTCTTT. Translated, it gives CAWGGDRLNTEAFF.

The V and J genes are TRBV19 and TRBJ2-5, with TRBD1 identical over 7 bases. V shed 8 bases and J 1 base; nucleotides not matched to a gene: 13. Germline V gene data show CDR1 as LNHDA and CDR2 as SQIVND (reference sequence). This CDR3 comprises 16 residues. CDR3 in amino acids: CASRSARDRGQETQYF. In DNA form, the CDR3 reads TGTGCCAGTCGATCGGCCCGGGACAGAGGCCAAGAGACCCAGTACTTC.

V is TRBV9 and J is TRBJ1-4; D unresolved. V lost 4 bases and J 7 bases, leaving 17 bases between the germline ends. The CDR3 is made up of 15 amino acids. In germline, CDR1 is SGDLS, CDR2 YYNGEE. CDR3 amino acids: CASSPEALAGEKLFF. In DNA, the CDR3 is TGTGCCAGCAGCCCAGAGGCCCTTGCGGGTGAAAAACTGTTTTTT.